This TCR beta chain was obtained from a study of T cell responses to AZD1222 COVID-19 vaccine. Study-wide results and caveats: Donors in the cohort were predominantly white British and more often female, and clonal diversity was possibly underestimated. Spike as a whole was targeted by vaccine-associated CD4 TCRs, dominant at 160-218 and 743-854. It was only after the peak T cell response that any repertoires were sampled.

Per germline, CDR1 GTSNPN and CDR2 SVGIG (reference sequence). V was pared by 7 bases and J by 9 bases, with 12 bases between. The CDR3 sequence is 10 residues long. Here immunoSEQ multiplex PCR was the method, and the copy in TCRdb shows in-frame clones only, minus some. The table includes approximately 150,000 clones, around 90% detected once. This clone showed up just once. Its antigen is as yet unknown. The source of this sequence is an adult who received the AZD1222 COVID-19 vaccine. The chain couples TRBV30 to TRBJ1-1, with a tentative D call TRBD1 (6 bases). The sample in question was peripheral blood, obtained 28 days after the second AZD1222 dose. CDR3 DNA sequence: TGTGCCTTGGGGACACCTAAAGCTTTCTTT. This encodes CALGTPKAFF. Based on the CDR3 plus reference TRBV30 and TRBJ1-1, the full variable domain is SQTIHQWPATLVQPVGSPLSLECTVEGTSNPNLYWYRQAAGRGLQLLFYSVGIGQISSEVPQNLSASRPQDRQFILSSKKLLLSDSGFYLCALGTPKAFFGQGTRLTVV.